Shown below are 22 T cell receptor beta chains from a single sample sequenced in a study of blood T cell repertoires in COVID-19. Libraries were prepared by immunoSEQ multiplex PCR; TCRdb keeps only in-frame clonotypes and omits some of them. The sample lists approximately 150,000 clones; almost 85% were seen once. The sample was peripheral blood. All receptors come from a woman of 80 years or more with COVID-19, enrolled during active disease.

The chain combines TRBV18 with TRBJ2-7; TRBD1 might be the D (5 bases). Germline CDR1 and CDR2: KGHSH and LQKENI. This CDR3 has 12 amino acids. Trimming stripped 4 bases from V and 5 bases from J, with 9 bases between. CDR3 region: CASSRAGHEQYF. The CDR3 bases are TGTGCCAGCTCACGGGCAGGGCACGAGCAGTACTTC. The entire variable domain, with the rest obtained from reference TRBV18 and TRBJ2-7, is as follows: NAGVMQNPRHLVRRRGQEARLRCSPMKGHSHVYWYRQLPEEGLKFMVYLQKENIIDESGMPKERFSAEFPKEGPSILRIQQVVRGDSAAYFCASSRAGHEQYFGPGTRLTVT.

The chain recombines TRBV5-1 with TRBJ1-6, with unresolved D. Germline CDR1 and CDR2: SGHRS and YFSETQ. V gave up 0 bases and J gave up 14 bases, with 12 bases separating them. The CDR3 totals 13 residues. CDR3 region: CASSLERQSTLHF. The CDR3 nucleotides are TGCGCCAGCAGCTTGGAAAGACAATCAACCCTCCACTTT.

J is TRBJ2-1 and V is TRBV2, with 8 bases matching TRBD2. The CDR3 sequence is 16 residues long. Germline V gene lookup returns CDR1 SNHLY and CDR2 FYNNEI. V dropped 3 bases and J dropped 2; count of bases not matched to a gene: 6. The CDR3 region has the DNA TGTGCCAGCAGTGATGGAGCGGGAGTCCCCTACAATGAGCAGTTCTTC. Its protein is CASSDGAGVPYNEQFF.

The chain joins TRBV5-1 to TRBJ2-2, with D hard to call. V was clipped by 4 bases and J by 1 base, with 14 bases between them. This CDR3 contains 16 residues. Germline assignment: CDR1 SGHRS and CDR2 YFSETQ. CDR3 sequence: CASSSVPVGNTGELFF. The CDR3 nucleotides are TGCGCCAGCAGCAGCGTGCCAGTGGGGAACACCGGGGAGCTGTTTTTT.

The chain couples TRBV16 to TRBJ1-1, with 7 nucleotides matching TRBD1. The germline V gene has CDR1 KGHSY and CDR2 FQNENV. J was trimmed by 5 bases and V by 5 bases; bases with no gene match: 8. This CDR3 comprises 14 residues. The DNA for the CDR3 is TGTGCCAGCAGCTATGACAGGGTAGGGACTGAAGCTTTCTTT. Translated, it gives CASSYDRVGTEAFF.

The chain recombines TRBV3-1 (or the pseudogene TRBV3-2) with TRBJ1-1; D gene unclear. The germline V gene has CDR1 LGHDT and CDR2 YNNKEL (reference sequence). V was shortened by 3 bases and J by 4 bases, with 12 bases between the two germline ends. This CDR3 comprises 14 residues. In DNA form, the CDR3 reads TGTGCCAGCAGCCACCGGGCGGGTACCACTGAAGCTTTCTTT. Translating gives CASSHRAGTTEAFF.

This clone was observed a handful of times. The V and J genes are TRBV6-2 or TRBV6-3 and TRBJ2-6, with 15 bases aligning to TRBD2. The CDR3 is 19 amino acids. Trimming cost V 4 bases and J 1 base; bases outside gene matches: 5. Germline-derived CDR1 and CDR2 are MNHEY and SVGEGT. The CDR3 region has the DNA TGTGCCAGCAGTTCGGGACTAGCGGGGGGCGGATCTGGGGCCAACGTCCTGACTTTC. Protein sequence: CASSSGLAGGGSGANVLTF.

This rearrangement joins TRBV30 to TRBJ2-7; 7 bases are shared with TRBD2. Germline values: CDR1 GTSNPN, CDR2 SVGIG (reference sequence). The CDR3 is made up of 14 amino acids. V lost 3 bases and J lost 5; bases outside the gene matches: 10. The CDR3 region is CAWSLGGSAHEQYF. The CDR3 DNA is TGTGCCTGGAGCCTCGGCGGGAGCGCCCACGAGCAGTACTTC.

The chain carries TRBV5-1 and TRBJ1-4, with D perhaps TRBD1 (5 bases). The CDR3 is made up of 14 amino acids. V shed 4 bases and J shed 7 bases, with 14 bases lying between them. Looked up from germline, CDR1 is SGHRS and CDR2 is YFSETQ. The CDR3 loop is CASSPPGVGEKLFF. CDR3 nucleotide sequence: TGCGCCAGCAGCCCCCCGGGGGTGGGTGAAAAACTGTTTTTT.

The chain combines TRBV2 with TRBJ2-3, with 14 bases matching TRBD2. Germline V lookup: CDR1 SNHLY, CDR2 FYNNEI. V lost 8 bases and J lost 1; bases outside the gene matches: 11. This CDR3 is 18 amino acids long. The CDR3 loop reads CASGTGTSGGGGTDTQYF. The CDR3 bases are TGTGCCAGCGGAACCGGGACTAGCGGGGGAGGTGGCACAGATACGCAGTATTTT.

The chain has TRBV28 and TRBJ1-1; 8 bases are shared with TRBD1. This CDR3 has 14 amino acids. The V and J ends lost 11 bases and 7 bases, in that order; junction bases with no gene match: 15. The germline CDR1 and CDR2 sequences are MDHEN and SYDVKM. CDR3 nucleotides: TGTGCCGGTCGCGGACAGGGAGAACAGGGTGAAGCTTTCTTT. Protein product: CAGRGQGEQGEAFF.

The chain couples TRBV30 to TRBJ2-7; TRBD2 agrees at 12 bases. The CDR3 is 14 residues long. The germline CDR1 and CDR2 sequences are GTSNPN and SVGIG (reference sequence). J lost 5 bases, V lost 2 bases, and 4 bases had no gene match. Written as DNA, the CDR3 is TGTGCCTGGAGTCCCCTAGCGGGAGGGAACGAGCAGTACTTC. Its translation: CAWSPLAGGNEQYF.

The rearrangement joins TRBV10-3 to TRBJ2-3, with 7 bases aligning to TRBD2. There are 15 residues in the CDR3. Germline lookup yields CDR1 ENHRY and CDR2 SYGVKD. The V gene end was trimmed by 3 bases and the J gene end by 3 bases; junction bases not matched to a gene: 6. The CDR3 nucleotides read TGTGCCATCAGTGACGGCGGGAGTTGGACAGATACGCAGTATTTT. Residues: CAISDGGSWTDTQYF.

The rearrangement joins TRBV10-3 to TRBJ2-5, with 13 nucleotides matching TRBD2. The trim removed 4 bases at V and 2 bases at J, leaving 7 bases unmatched. Germline CDR1 and CDR2: ENHRY and SYGVKD. CDR3 length: 17 amino acids. In DNA, the CDR3 is TGTGCCATCAGTGCGGTGACTAGCGGGAGGCCTCAAGAGACCCAGTACTTC. Translating it yields CAISAVTSGRPQETQYF.

The genes are TRBV18 and TRBJ1-2, with 7 bases aligning to TRBD1. The length of the CDR3 is 14 residues. J lost 3 bases, V lost 3 bases, and 4 bases had no gene match. The germline CDR1 and CDR2 sequences are KGHSH and LQKENI. DNA for the CDR3: TGTGCCAGCTCACCGCGTGGACAGGACTATGGCTACACCTTC. This sequence encodes CASSPRGQDYGYTF.

J is TRBJ1-5 and V is TRBV15; D possibly corresponds to TRBD1 (5 bases). CDR1 and CDR2 from the germline V gene are LNHNV and YYDKDF (reference sequence). The CDR3 has 16 amino acids. V shed 1 base and J shed 2 bases, with 12 bases lying between them. The CDR3 nucleotides read TGTGCCACCAGCAGAGGAAGGGGCTTTGGCAATCAGCCCCAGCATTTT. Protein: CATSRGRGFGNQPQHF.

The gene calls are TRBV7-3 and TRBJ2-1; 13 bases fit TRBD2. The CDR3 length is 18 residues. From germline, CDR1 is SGHTA and CDR2 FQGTGA. V shed 2 bases and J 6 bases; nucleotides not matched to a gene: 10. In DNA, the CDR3 is TGTGCCAGCAGCTTATTCGGACTAGCGGGAGTAGGCGGCAATGAGCAGTTCTTC. Its protein is CASSLFGLAGVGGNEQFF.

The J gene is TRBJ2-5, the V gene TRBV19; 7 bases are shared with TRBD1. Germline V lookup: CDR1 LNHDA, CDR2 SQIVND (reference sequence). Germline trimming cut 3 bases from V and 2 bases from J; bases unmatched to any gene: 3. The CDR3 consists of 14 residues. The DNA for the CDR3 is TGTGCCAGTAGTATCGCCAGGGGGCAAGAGACCCAGTACTTC. This codes for CASSIARGQETQYF.

This clone was counted a single time. This rearrangement joins TRBV6-1 to TRBJ2-3; 9 bases align to TRBD2. The junction had 6 bases not matched to a gene; V was cut back by 2 bases and J by 6 bases. The CDR3 is 15 residues long. CDR1 and CDR2 from the germline V gene are MNHNS and SASEGT. CDR3 in amino acids: CASSESLAGRDTQYF. The DNA of the CDR3 is TGTGCCAGCAGTGAAAGTCTAGCGGGGAGGGATACGCAGTATTTT.

The rearrangement uses TRBV11-1 and TRBJ1-6, with TRBD1 identical over 7 bases. The germline V gene encodes CDR1 SGHAT and CDR2 FQDESV (reference sequence). The CDR3 has 15 amino acids. J gave up 6 bases and V 5 bases, and 7 bases lay outside the gene matches. CDR3 loop: CASSLDRAGNSPLHF. The DNA of the CDR3 is TGTGCCAGCAGCCTTGACAGGGCCGGTAATTCACCCCTCCACTTT.

J is TRBJ2-6 and V is TRBV4-3, with D possibly matching TRBD1 (5 bases). Germline CDR1 and CDR2: LGHNA and YSLEER. V was clipped by 0 bases and J by 0 bases, with 15 bases between them. The CDR3 is 19 residues long. The CDR3 nucleotides are TGCGCCAGCAGCCAAGAATTCAGGGCTAAATTCTCTGGGGCCAACGTCCTGACTTTC. Translating gives CASSQEFRAKFSGANVLTF.

This chain uses TRBV10-3 with TRBJ2-1; 13 nucleotides match TRBD2. The trim removed 0 bases at V and 9 bases at J, leaving 5 bases unmatched. The CDR3 totals 16 residues. Germline CDR1 is ENHRY and CDR2 is SYGVKD. CDR3 nucleotide sequence: TGTGCCATCAGTGAGTCGACTAGCGGGGGGACCGGTGAGCAGTTCTTC. Its translation is CAISESTSGGTGEQFF.